The 2 T cell receptor beta chains given below trace back to one sample, sequenced in a study of blood T cell repertoires in COVID-19 (dated by TCRdb to 2019 to 2021). Library prep was done by the immunoSEQ multiplex PCR assay. TCRdb obtained this table from immuneACCESS and retained in-frame rearrangements with V and J assigned. These tables miss some clones; where compared with another copy, unresolved V genes account for less than half of the shortfall, and the remainder is unexplained. Counted in this sample were a few hundred thousand clones; roughly 87% of them appeared once. The ten largest make up 7% to 8.5% of the sample. Material: PBMCs or T cells enriched from blood (not recorded which). The receptors derive from a man aged 25-40 years in a cohort exposed to, infected with or recovered from COVID-19 (not recorded which).

The V gene is TRBV15, the J gene TRBJ2-1, with a weak D call TRBD2 (5 bases). The CDR3 has 14 residues. Trimming removed 5 bases at V and 8 bases at J, with 16 bases between. Looked up from germline, CDR1 is LNHNV and CDR2 is YYDKDF (reference sequence). Written as DNA, the CDR3 is TGTGCCACCAGCCGGGATGTGGGAAGCTATGAGCAGTTCTTC. Its translation: CATSRDVGSYEQFF. Drawing the rest from reference TRBV15 and TRBJ2-1, the complete variable domain is DAMVIQNPRYQVTQFGKPVTLSCSQTLNHNVMYWYQQKSSQAPKLLFHYYDKDFNNEADTPDNFQSRRPNTSFCFLDIRSPGLGDTAMYLCATSRDVGSYEQFFGPGTRLTVL.

V gene TRBV9 combines with J gene TRBJ2-2; 9 bases are shared with TRBD2. V was pared by 0 bases and J by 4 bases, with 4 bases of the junction left unmatched. From germline, CDR1 is SGDLS and CDR2 YYNGEE. The CDR3 runs 16 residues. CDR3 region: CASSVAAGGLTGELFF. In DNA, the CDR3 is TGTGCCAGCAGCGTAGCAGCGGGAGGCCTCACCGGGGAGCTGTTTTTT.